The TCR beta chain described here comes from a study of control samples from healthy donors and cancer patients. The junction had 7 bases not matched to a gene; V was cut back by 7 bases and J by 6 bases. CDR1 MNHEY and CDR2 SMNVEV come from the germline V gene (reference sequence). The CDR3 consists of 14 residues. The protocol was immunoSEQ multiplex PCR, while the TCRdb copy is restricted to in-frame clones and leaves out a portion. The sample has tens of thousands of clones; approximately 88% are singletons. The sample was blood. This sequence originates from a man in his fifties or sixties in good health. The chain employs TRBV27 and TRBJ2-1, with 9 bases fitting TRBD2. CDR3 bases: TGTGCCAGCACGGGGTTAGCGGGAGCCAATGAGCAGTTCTTC. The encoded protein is CASTGLAGANEQFF.